This TCR beta chain was sequenced for a study of T cell responses to AZD1222 COVID-19 vaccine. TCRdb's table, derived via immunoSEQ multiplex PCR, lists solely in-frame clones and lacks some. The sample consists of about 85,000 clones, roughly 85% of them appearing once. The germline gives CDR1 MNHNY, CDR2 SVGAGI (reference sequence). The CDR3 loop spans 13 amino acids. V was clipped by 6 bases and J by 3 bases, with 9 bases between them. This clonotype was obtained from an adult in good health. Here the sequenced sample was peripheral blood, taken on day 0 of AZD1222 vaccination. The chain recombines TRBV6-6 with TRBJ2-1; the D call may be TRBD1 or TRBD2 (5 bases each). The chain's CDR3 is CASRGPFYNEQFF. CDR3 in DNA: TGTGCCAGCAGGGGACCTTTCTACAATGAGCAGTTCTTC.